The 7 T cell receptor beta chains reported below all come from one sample, sequenced in a study of cytomegalovirus exposure and HLA in healthy donors. With 60 Vbeta and 13 Jbeta primers, the PCR was carried out. Data came from immunoSEQ multiplex PCR; TCRdb stores just in-frame clones and leaves some out. The data show some 200,000 clones, 70% seen once. What was sequenced was PBMCs. These TCRs come from a man in his forties in good health and CMV-seropositive.

The chain uses TRBV4-2 and TRBJ1-2; maybe TRBD1 (6 bases). With 4 bases removed from V and 8 bases from J, the gap between germline ends came to 17 bases. The CDR3 spans 14 residues. CDR1 LGHNA and CDR2 YNFKEQ come from the germline V gene. The CDR3: CASSPQGSARGYTF. The CDR3 DNA follows: TGTGCCAGCAGCCCCCAGGGGTCGGCGCGGGGCTACACCTTC.

Here the CDR3 reads CASSPGQGSYYHTEAFF. The CDR3 region has the DNA TGTGCCAGCTCGCCGGGACAGGGATCATACTATCACACTGAAGCTTTCTTT. The chain joins TRBV18 to TRBJ1-1, with 9 bases matching TRBD1. The ends lost 6 bases at V and 3 bases at J; junction bases unmatched: 14. The CDR3 sequence is 17 residues long. Germline V gene lookup returns CDR1 KGHSH and CDR2 LQKENI.

This rearrangement joins TRBV14 to TRBJ1-1, with 9 positions matching TRBD1. This CDR3 region has 18 residues. Germline V gives CDR1 SGHDN, CDR2 FVKESK. The trim removed 2 bases at V and 6 bases at J, leaving 16 bases unmatched. CDR3 sequence: CASSQPRTGDSFSAEAFF. The CDR3 nucleotides are TGTGCCAGCAGCCAACCTCGGACAGGGGATAGTTTTTCTGCTGAAGCTTTCTTT.

The chain recombines TRBV5-1 with TRBJ2-5; 8 nucleotides align to TRBD1. The closer fit of TRBJ2-7 to the DNA end suggests the J call may be wrong. Germline assignment: CDR1 SGHRS and CDR2 YFSETQ. The CDR3 extends over 15 amino acids. The CDR3 coding sequence is TGCGCCAGCAGCCCCCAGCCGACAGGGACAGGCGAGCAGTACTTC. Amino acids: CASSPQPTGTGEQYF.

This clone was observed a single time. The chain joins TRBV10-1 to TRBJ1-2, with 10 bases fitting TRBD1. Per germline, CDR1 WNHNN and CDR2 SYGVQD (reference sequence). The J segment lost 3 bases and the V segment lost 0 bases, leaving 10 bases of the junction unmatched. The CDR3 spans 18 residues. The chain's CDR3 is CASSESIPGQGFDYGYTF. CDR3 sequence (DNA): TGCGCCAGCAGTGAGTCGATTCCGGGACAGGGGTTTGACTATGGCTACACCTTC.

The V call is TRBV6-1, the J call TRBJ2-5; TRBD2 aligns across 15 bases. Germline-derived CDR1 and CDR2 are MNHNS and SASEGT. This CDR3 comprises 15 residues. V lost 8 bases and J lost 2; bases outside the gene matches: 3. For the CDR3, the DNA is TGTGCCAGCCGAGGACTAGCGGGGGGGCAAGAGACCCAGTACTTC. Translation: CASRGLAGGQETQYF.

V and J are TRBV6-6 and TRBJ1-2; 8 bases align to TRBD1. CDR1 is MNHNY and CDR2 is SVGAGI in the germline V gene (reference sequence). Germline trimming cut 8 bases from V and 3 bases from J; bases unmatched to any gene: 11. The CDR3 extends over 15 amino acids. Here the CDR3 reads CASANPPGQDYGYTF. The CDR3 DNA is TGTGCCAGCGCGAACCCGCCGGGACAGGACTATGGCTACACCTTC.